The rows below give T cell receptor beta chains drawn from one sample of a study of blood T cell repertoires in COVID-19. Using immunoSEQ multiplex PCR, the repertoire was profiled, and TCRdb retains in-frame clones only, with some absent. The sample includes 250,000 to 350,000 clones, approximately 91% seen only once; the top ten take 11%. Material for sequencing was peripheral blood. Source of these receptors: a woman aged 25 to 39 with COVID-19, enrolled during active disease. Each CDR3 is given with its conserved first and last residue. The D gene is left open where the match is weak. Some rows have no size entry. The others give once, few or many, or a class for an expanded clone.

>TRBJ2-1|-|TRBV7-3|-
TGTGCCAGCAGCCATTCCCAAGTTAGCATCTCCTACAATGAGCAGTTCTTC
CASSHSQVSISYNEQFF
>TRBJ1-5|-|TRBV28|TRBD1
TGTGCCAGCAGTCTAATCGGACAGGGAGTCAATCAGCCCCAGCATTTT
CASSLIGQGVNQPQHF
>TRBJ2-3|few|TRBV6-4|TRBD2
TGTGCCAGCAGTGACCTAGCGGGAACAGATACGCAGTATTTT
CASSDLAGTDTQYF
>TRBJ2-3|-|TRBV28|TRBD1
TGTGCCAGCAGACAGGACAGGGTTCGTGCAGATACGCAGTATTTT
CASRQDRVRADTQYF
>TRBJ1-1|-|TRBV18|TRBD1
TGTGCCAGCTCACTTGGACAGGATACTGAAGCTTTCTTT
CASSLGQDTEAFF
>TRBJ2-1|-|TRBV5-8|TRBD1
TGTGCCAGCAGCTTGAGGGACAGCTCCTACAATGAGCAGTTCTTC
CASSLRDSSYNEQFF
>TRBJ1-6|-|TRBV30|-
TGTGCCTGGAGTTACGATGGACAGCCGAATTCACCCCTCCACTTT
CAWSYDGQPNSPLHF
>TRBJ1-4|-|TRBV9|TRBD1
TGTGCCAGCAGCCCTGGGACAGGGGGAGAAAAACTGTTTTTT
CASSPGTGGEKLFF
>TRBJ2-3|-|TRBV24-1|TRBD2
TGTGCCACCAGTGATCGAGCGGGGGCTAGCACAGATACGCAGTATTTT
CATSDRAGASTDTQYF
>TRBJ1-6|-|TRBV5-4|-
TGTGCCAGCAGCTTTCCCGGGGCAGGGGTAAATTCACCCCTCCACTTT
CASSFPGAGVNSPLHF
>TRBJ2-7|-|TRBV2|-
TGTGCCAGCAGCCCCGCCCCCGGGAGCTCCTACGAGCAGTACTTC
CASSPAPGSSYEQYF
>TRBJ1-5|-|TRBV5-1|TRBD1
TGCGCCAGCAGCTGGGGGGACAGGGGGTCCAATCAGCCCCAGCATTTT
CASSWGDRGSNQPQHF
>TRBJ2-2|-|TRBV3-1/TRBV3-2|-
TGTGCCAGCAGCCACTCCGGGGAGCTGTTTTTT
CASSHSGELFF
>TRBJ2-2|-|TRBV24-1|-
TGTGCCACCAGTGATTTTAGGGGCCAGAACACCGGGGAGCTGTTTTTT
CATSDFRGQNTGELFF
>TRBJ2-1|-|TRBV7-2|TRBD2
TGTGCCAGCAGCTTAAGTCTCGTTCTTGGTAGCGGGAGTAATAATGAGCAGTTCTTC
CASSLSLVLGSGSNNEQFF
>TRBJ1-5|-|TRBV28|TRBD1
TGTGCCAGCAGTTTCCCGGACAGGGCGGGTCAGCCCCAGCATTTT
CASSFPDRAGQPQHF
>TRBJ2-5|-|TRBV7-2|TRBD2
TGTGCCAGCAGCCCCCAATTAGCGGGAGGGGAGACCCAGTACTTC
CASSPQLAGGETQYF
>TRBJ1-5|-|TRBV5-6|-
TGTGCCAGCAGCTTGAGGTCTAGGCAGCCCCAGCATTTT
CASSLRSRQPQHF
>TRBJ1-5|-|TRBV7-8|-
TGTGCCAGCAGCTTTGCAGGTAGCAATCAGCCCCAGCATTTT
CASSFAGSNQPQHF
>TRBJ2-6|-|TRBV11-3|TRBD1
TGTGCCAGCAGCCGACAGGGGCCCGGGGCCAACGTCCTGACTTTC
CASSRQGPGANVLTF
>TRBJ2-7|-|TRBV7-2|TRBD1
TGTGCCAGCTCGGGACAGCCCTTGAAGCAGTACTTC
CASSGQPLKQYF
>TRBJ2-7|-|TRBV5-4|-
TGTGCCAGCAGCTTATCAGGGCAAACTCTCGAGCAGTACTTC
CASSLSGQTLEQYF
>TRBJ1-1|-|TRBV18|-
TGTGCCAGCTCACCAGCGGGGGCTGAAGCTTTCTTT
CASSPAGAEAFF
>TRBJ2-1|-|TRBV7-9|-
TGTGCCAGCAGCCCTTCCGGGACAACTGACAATGAGCAGTTCTTC
CASSPSGTTDNEQFF
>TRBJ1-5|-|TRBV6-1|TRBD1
TGTGCCAGCACTTCCGACAGGGTAGCTCAGCCCCAGCATTTT
CASTSDRVAQPQHF
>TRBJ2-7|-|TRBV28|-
TGTGCCAGCAGCCCCCCAGCGATTAGTAAGCAGTACTTC
CASSPPAISKQYF
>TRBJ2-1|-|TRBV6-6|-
TGTGCCAGCAGCCGAAGGACATCCCCCTACAATGAGCAGTTCTTC
CASSRRTSPYNEQFF
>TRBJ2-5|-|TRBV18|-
TGTGCCAGCTCACCAATTTTAGACAGCAACAGGACCCAGTACTTC
CASSPILDSNRTQYF